This T cell receptor (beta chain) was identified in a study of Graves' ophthalmopathy and Graves' hyperthyroidism. Study outcomes and limitations: Ophthalmopathy progression was predicted with approximately 68% sensitivity and approximately 72% specificity.

The authors amplified TCR beta CDR3 regions from RNA transcripts. The authors performed first-round RT-PCR with HTBI primers and then a second-round multiplex PCR. TCRdb reprocessed the multiplex PCR reads with MiXCR, giving one entry per CDR3 protein. Of fewer than 600,000 distinct CDR3 sequences listed, roughly an eighth are singletons. This clonotype came up many times. Its antigen remains unknown. Germline CDR1 reads MNHEY; CDR2 reads SVGEGT. V lost 0 bases and J lost 3; bases outside the gene matches: 4. The CDR3 length is 16 residues. Ophthalmopathy donors showed moderate-to-severe activity, CAS ≥3, NOSPECS ≥4 and a duration under 3 months.

The sample taken for sequencing was blood. This TCR came from a woman aged 25 to 45 with Graves' ophthalmopathy. The chain recombines TRBV6-2 or TRBV6-3 with TRBJ1-5, with 8 positions matching TRBD1. DNA of the CDR3: TGTGCCAGCAGTTACTCAGGCAGGGGGCACAATCAGCCCCAGCATTTT. Amino acids: CASSYSGRGHNQPQHF.